The 21 T cell receptor beta chains below all came from one sample that was sequenced in a study of T cells in Graves' hyperthyroidism and ophthalmopathy. Amplification yielded TCR beta CDR3 regions, with RNA transcripts as the source. Primed by the HTBI set, a first-round RT-PCR was run on the TCR CDR3. Using its own MiXCR run on the multiplex PCR reads, TCRdb lists one record per CDR3 protein. The sample lists approximately 260,000 distinct CDR3 sequences, approximately 16% seen once, with around 30% in the top ten. The sequenced sample consisted of blood. The receptors come from a woman aged 45-60 years with Graves' hyperthyroidism that later progressed to Graves' ophthalmopathy.

The chain carries TRBV2 and TRBJ1-2; D is unclear. The V end was cut by 8 bases, the J end by 5 bases, with 15 bases between. Germline V gene sequence: CDR1 SNHLY, CDR2 FYNNEI. The CDR3 is made up of 13 amino acids. CDR3 DNA sequence: TGTGCCAGCTCGGAGGGTCAGGCTTATGGCTACACCTTC. Amino acids: CASSEGQAYGYTF.

This clonotype has a count of ten or more. This sequence joins TRBV3-1 and TRBJ1-6; D not certain. Per the germline V gene, CDR1 is LGHDT and CDR2 is YNNKEL (reference sequence). V was trimmed by 3 bases and J by 7 bases, leaving 10 bases between them. The CDR3 contains 14 residues. Written as DNA, the CDR3 is TGTGCCAGCAGCCATCCCCCTGGGAATTCACCCCTCCACTTT. It yields the protein CASSHPPGNSPLHF.

V gene TRBV24-1 combines with J gene TRBJ2-1; 9 nucleotides align to TRBD2. Germline lookup yields CDR1 KGHDR and CDR2 SFDVKD. CDR3 size: 16 residues. Trimming took 2 bases from V and 4 from J; bases not matched to a gene: 5. The CDR3 DNA reads as TGTGCCACCAGTGATTCATTAGCGGGAGAGTACAATGAGCAGTTCTTC. It codes for CATSDSLAGEYNEQFF.

The chain is built from TRBV27 and TRBJ2-6; no clear D gene. The CDR3 extends over 13 amino acids. Germline CDR1 and CDR2: MNHEY and SMNVEV (reference sequence). V lost 6 bases, J lost 4 bases, and 7 bases lay in between. The CDR3 reads CASRRYGANVLTF. DNA of the CDR3: TGTGCCAGCAGACGGTACGGGGCCAACGTCCTGACTTTC.

In this sample, this clonotype turned up many times. V usage is TRBV20-1 and J usage is TRBJ2-7, with 7 bases that match TRBD1. Trimming removed 3 bases from V and 4 bases from J; junction bases left unmatched: 9. The CDR3 runs to 14 residues. The germline V gene has CDR1 DFQATT and CDR2 SNEGSKA (reference sequence). The CDR3 DNA sequence: TGCAGTGCTAGCTCGGGACAGCTCCCATACGAGCAGTACTTC. Its protein product is CSASSGQLPYEQYF.

The CDR3 DNA reads as TGTGCCACCAGTGATGAGGACAGGGGAGACACCGGGGAGCTGTTTTTT. Protein product: CATSDEDRGDTGELFF. The V call is TRBV24-1, the J call TRBJ2-2, with TRBD1 identical over 9 bases. V shed 3 bases, J shed 3 bases, and the junction held 4 bases outside the gene matches. The CDR3 contains 16 residues. Germline V gives CDR1 KGHDR, CDR2 SFDVKD.

Concerning this clonotype itself: The CDR3 end shows no conserved phenylalanine or tryptophan, and so a read error is likely. This sequence joins TRBV5-1 and TRBJ1-1; no reliable D call. Germline CDR1 SGHRS, CDR2 YFSETQ. The CDR3 spans 16 residues. This CDR3 is CASIPDGNFMKTEAFS. The CDR3 DNA reads TGCGCCAGCATCCCGGACGGCAATTTCATGAAAACTGAAGCTTTCTCT.

This clonotype was seen repeatedly, ten times or more. This chain uses TRBV28 with TRBJ1-3, with TRBD1 matching over 9 bases. The CDR3 consists of 20 residues. CDR1 is MDHEN and CDR2 is SYDVKM in the germline V gene. With 6 bases clipped from V and 4 bases from J, the junction kept 22 bases outside the gene matches. In nucleotides, the CDR3 is TGTGCCAGCAGGCCCTTTAGACAGGGGGGTATGGACGTCAGAGGAAACACCATATATTTT. Protein: CASRPFRQGGMDVRGNTIYF. Complete variable domain (other parts from reference TRBV28 and TRBJ1-3): DVKVTQSSRYLVKRTGEKVFLECVQDMDHENMFWYRQDPGLGLRLIYFSYDVKMKEKGDIPEGYSVSREKKERFSLILESASTNQTSMYLCASRPFRQGGMDVRGNTIYFGEGSWLTVV.

This sequence joins TRBV11-2 and TRBJ1-2, with unresolved D. The germline V gene encodes CDR1 SGHAT and CDR2 FQNNGV. The CDR3 extends over 15 amino acids. V was cut by 0 bases and J by 0 bases, with 8 bases left in between. CDR3: CASSLDHAANYGYTF. CDR3 DNA: TGTGCCAGCAGCTTAGATCACGCAGCTAACTATGGCTACACCTTC.

This clonotype was counted ten times or more. The chain is built from TRBV28 and TRBJ2-1; TRBD2 matches at 13 bases. Germline-derived CDR1 and CDR2 are MDHEN and SYDVKM. There are 14 residues in the CDR3. V was clipped by 11 bases and J by 9 bases; unmatched bases: 10. CDR3: CASHRTSGSSEQFF. The CDR3 DNA sequence: TGTGCCTCCCACCGGACTAGCGGGAGTAGTGAGCAGTTCTTC.

This clonotype has a count of ten or more. The chain joins TRBV5-1 to TRBJ2-7; weak D call: TRBD1 (6 bases). CDR3 length: 13 residues. The germline V gene has CDR1 SGHRS and CDR2 YFSETQ. Deletions cut 4 bases from V and 3 bases from J, with 11 bases between. This chain's CDR3 is CASSKDRHYEQYF. In nucleotides, the CDR3 is TGCGCCAGCAGCAAGGACAGACACTACGAGCAGTACTTC.

This clonotype appeared many times. CDR3 protein: CASSPVAGVTYEQYF. In DNA, the CDR3 is TGTGCCAGCAGCCCGGTAGCGGGAGTGACCTACGAGCAGTACTTC. The chain uses TRBV11-2 and TRBJ2-7; 9 bases map to TRBD2. This CDR3 comprises 15 residues. Germline values: CDR1 SGHAT, CDR2 FQNNGV. V lost 5 bases, J lost 2 bases, and 7 bases stayed unmatched.

This clonotype was detected only a few times. A read error may explain this, as a much larger clone is one base away. The CDR3 is CAGSSRGGSTSYEQYF. The DNA of the CDR3 is TGTGCCGGCAGCTCCCGGGGGGGTAGTACGTCCTACGAGCAGTACTTC. This chain joins TRBV28 and TRBJ2-7, with 8 bases that match TRBD2. From germline, CDR1 is MDHEN and CDR2 SYDVKM. The CDR3 runs to 16 residues.

This sequence joins TRBV2 and TRBJ1-5; perhaps TRBD1 as D (5 bases). CDR3 length: 15 amino acids. Trimming pared 4 bases from V and 5 bases from J, leaving 15 bases between. Germline-derived CDR1 and CDR2 are SNHLY and FYNNEI. The CDR3 region is CASSVRGTEDQPQHF. CDR3 in DNA: TGTGCCAGCAGTGTTCGGGGGACGGAGGATCAGCCCCAGCATTTT.

V usage is TRBV4-1 and J usage is TRBJ2-1, with TRBD2 matching over 11 bases. Germline trimming cut 3 bases from V and 9 bases from J; bases unmatched to any gene: 13. CDR3 length equals 17 residues. Germline CDR1 is MGHRA and CDR2 is YSYEKL. The CDR3 is CASSHVLILAGESEQFF. The CDR3 nucleotides read TGCGCCAGCAGCCACGTACTGATACTAGCGGGAGAGAGTGAGCAGTTCTTC.

The sample holds many counts of this clonotype. V usage is TRBV7-3 and J usage is TRBJ2-1; TRBD1 or TRBD2 may be the D gene (6 bases each). Trimming stripped 6 bases from V and 8 bases from J, with 17 bases between. The CDR3 is 14 residues long. The germline V gene encodes CDR1 SGHTA and CDR2 FQGTGA. The CDR3 DNA sequence: TGTGCCAGCAGGCAGGTGGGGGGCGCCGATGAGCAGTTCTTC. Protein product: CASRQVGGADEQFF.

This clonotype was seen at least ten times. This chain joins TRBV20-1 and TRBJ2-5, with TRBD1 matching over 10 bases. Germline CDR1 reads DFQATT; CDR2 reads SNEGSKA (reference sequence). This CDR3 comprises 17 residues. The ends lost 0 bases at V and 4 bases at J; junction bases unmatched: 11. The CDR3 DNA reads as TGCAGTGCTAGAGAATCATGGGACAGGGGTATTCGAGAGACCCAGTACTTC. The encoded protein is CSARESWDRGIRETQYF.

This clonotype came up many times. The gene calls are TRBV28 and TRBJ2-1; D gene unclear. CDR1 MDHEN and CDR2 SYDVKM come from the germline V gene. The CDR3 is 14 amino acids. Trimming stripped 5 bases from V and 7 bases from J, with 15 bases between. CDR3 region: CASSPYGSSNEQFF. The CDR3 nucleotides are TGTGCCAGCAGTCCCTACGGAAGTAGTAATGAGCAGTTCTTC.

The sample holds many counts of this clonotype. The genes are TRBV28 and TRBJ2-7, with no clear D. The V and J ends lost 7 bases and 0 bases respectively, with 10 bases between them. Germline V gene data show CDR1 as MDHEN and CDR2 as SYDVKM. The CDR3 loop spans 13 amino acids. CDR3 in DNA: TGTGCCAGCACCCTCTCGGCCTCCTACGAGCAGTACTTC. This sequence encodes CASTLSASYEQYF.

The genes are TRBV20-1 and TRBJ1-3; D not resolved. The V end was cut by 2 bases, the J end by 0 bases, with 11 bases between. The CDR3 totals 15 residues. Looked up from germline, CDR1 is DFQATT and CDR2 is SNEGSKA (reference sequence). In DNA form, the CDR3 reads TGCAGTGCTAGATCAGGCGTAGGCTCTGGAAACACCATATATTTT. This encodes CSARSGVGSGNTIYF.

Ten or more counts support this clonotype. The J gene is TRBJ2-1, the V gene TRBV7-9; D not certain. This CDR3 has 13 residues. CDR1 is SEHNR, CDR2 FQNEAQ, per germline (reference sequence). Trimming shortened V by 1 base and J by 5 bases, and 6 bases separated the two germline ends. The CDR3 loop reads CASSLGQHNEQFF. The CDR3 DNA reads as TGTGCCAGCAGCTTAGGGCAGCACAATGAGCAGTTCTTC.